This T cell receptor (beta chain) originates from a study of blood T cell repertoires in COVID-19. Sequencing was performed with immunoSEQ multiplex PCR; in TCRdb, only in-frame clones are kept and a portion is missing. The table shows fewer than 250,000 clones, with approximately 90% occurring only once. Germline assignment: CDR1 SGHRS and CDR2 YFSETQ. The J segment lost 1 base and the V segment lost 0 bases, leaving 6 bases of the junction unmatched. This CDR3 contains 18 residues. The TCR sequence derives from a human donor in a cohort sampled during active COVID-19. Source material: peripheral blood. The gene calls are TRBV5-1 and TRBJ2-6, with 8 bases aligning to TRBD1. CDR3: CASSLEDRVSSGANVLTF. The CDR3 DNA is TGCGCCAGCAGCTTGGAGGACAGGGTGTCTTCTGGGGCCAACGTCCTGACTTTC.